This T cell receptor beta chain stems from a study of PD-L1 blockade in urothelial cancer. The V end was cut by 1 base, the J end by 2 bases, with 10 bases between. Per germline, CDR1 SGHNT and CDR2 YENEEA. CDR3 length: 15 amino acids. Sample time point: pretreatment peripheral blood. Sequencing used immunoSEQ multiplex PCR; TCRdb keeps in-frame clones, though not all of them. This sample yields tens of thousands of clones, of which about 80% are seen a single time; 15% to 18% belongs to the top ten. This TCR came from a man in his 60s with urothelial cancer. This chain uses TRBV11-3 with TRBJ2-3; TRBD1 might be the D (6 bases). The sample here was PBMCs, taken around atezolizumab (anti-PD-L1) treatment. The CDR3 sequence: CASSLGTGFTDTQYF. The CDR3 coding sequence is TGTGCCAGCAGCTTAGGCACAGGGTTCACAGATACGCAGTATTTT.